The source of this T cell receptor beta chain is a study of cytomegalovirus exposure and HLA in healthy donors. Overall study: There were some 81 million unique TCRs (from HLA-typed donors) in an early data release.

A multiplex PCR was run with 60 Vbeta primers and 13 Jbeta primers. Libraries were prepared by immunoSEQ multiplex PCR; TCRdb keeps only in-frame clonotypes and omits some of them. The sample shows about 110,000 clones, around 76% of them seen only once. Whole-study results and caveats: Researchers counted roughly 150 TCR beta chains as cytomegalovirus-associated. Researchers reported in a later analysis that a missense DCLRE1C variant was tied to TCR beta V- and J-gene trimming.

This clone was seen a handful of times. Its antigen is still unknown. Germline loops: CDR1 SGHKS, CDR2 YYEKEE (reference sequence). The CDR3 covers 14 residues. The V segment lost 6 bases and the J segment 4 bases; nucleotides outside the gene matches: 9. Sequenced sample: PBMCs. The sequence was obtained from a woman aged 45-60 years in good health and CMV-seropositive. The V gene is TRBV5-5, the J gene TRBJ2-7, with 8 nucleotides matching TRBD2. The CDR3 bases are TGTGCCAGCACACCGGGACTAGATCCATACGAGCAGTACTTC. Translated: CASTPGLDPYEQYF.